Listed here are 15 T cell receptor beta chains from one sample, sequenced in a study of blood T cell repertoires in COVID-19. Clones were read by immunoSEQ multiplex PCR, and TCRdb kept only the in-frame ones, dropping some. The data contain about 230,000 clones, almost 85% of them singletons. The sequencing sample was made of peripheral blood. These receptors came from a man over 45 with COVID-19, enrolled during active disease.

The count of this clone is one. This chain uses TRBV6-5 with TRBJ2-7; TRBD1 agrees at 8 bases. Germline values: CDR1 MNHEY, CDR2 SVGAGI. Losses at the gene ends were 5 bases for V and 1 base for J; bases not matched to a gene: 4. The length of the CDR3 is 14 residues. CDR3 protein: CASSRGTGSYEQYF. CDR3 DNA: TGTGCCAGCAGTAGAGGGACAGGATCCTACGAGCAGTACTTC.

This clone appeared once. The V and J genes are TRBV2 and TRBJ2-6; D not resolved. The CDR3 contains 17 residues. Germline V gives CDR1 SNHLY, CDR2 FYNNEI. V was pared by 3 bases and J by 0 bases, with 12 bases between. This CDR3 reads CASSDVQISSGANVLTF. The CDR3 DNA is TGTGCCAGCAGTGACGTACAGATTAGCTCTGGGGCCAACGTCCTGACTTTC.

This rearrangement joins TRBV10-3 to TRBJ2-2, with D tentatively TRBD2 (5 bases). The germline CDR1 and CDR2 sequences are ENHRY and SYGVKD. The CDR3 has 13 amino acids. The V and J ends lost 2 bases and 7 bases respectively, with 8 bases between them. The CDR3 sequence: CAISEASYGELFF. CDR3 in DNA: TGTGCCATCAGTGAGGCTAGCTACGGGGAGCTGTTTTTT.

The chain recombines TRBV7-9 with TRBJ2-1; D is undetermined. The CDR3 extends over 15 amino acids. With 4 bases removed from V and 6 bases from J, the gap between germline ends came to 16 bases. The V gene's germline CDR1 is SEHNR and CDR2 FQNEAQ (reference sequence). As DNA, the CDR3 is TGTGCCAGCAGCTCAACCACGACTGGTCTCAATGAGCAGTTCTTC. Protein: CASSSTTTGLNEQFF.

The genes are TRBV7-9 and TRBJ1-1; a possible D gene is TRBD1 (6 bases). The CDR3 spans 14 residues. The V gene's germline CDR1 is SEHNR and CDR2 FQNEAQ (reference sequence). Trimming took off 1 base at V and 9 bases at J, with 15 bases between the two ends. CDR3 protein: CASSLGTGQIKAFF. DNA for the CDR3: TGTGCCAGCAGCTTAGGTACAGGACAGATTAAAGCTTTCTTT.

V gene TRBV2 combines with J gene TRBJ2-5; TRBD2 might be the D (7 bases). The CDR3 runs to 16 residues. With 11 bases removed from V and 1 base from J, the gap between germline ends came to 23 bases. Germline V gene data show CDR1 as SNHLY and CDR2 as FYNNEI. The CDR3 DNA reads TGTGCCGGGTCAGAGGGGGGGCTGACGACCCAAGAGACCCAGTACTTC. Its translation: CAGSEGGLTTQETQYF. The full variable domain, in which reference TRBV2 and TRBJ2-5 provide the parts outside the CDR3, is EPEVTQTPSHQVTQMGQEVILRCVPISNHLYFYWYRQILGQKVEFLVSFYNNEISEKSEIFDDQFSVERPDGSNFTLKIRSTKLEDSAMYFCAGSEGGLTTQETQYFGPGTRLLVL.

The chain employs TRBV30 and TRBJ1-5, with D perhaps matching TRBD1 (6 bases). The ends were cut back, 2 bases at V and 6 bases at J, with 11 bases in the middle. The germline gives CDR1 GTSNPN, CDR2 SVGIG (reference sequence). This CDR3 has 13 amino acids. For the CDR3, the DNA is TGTGCCTGGAGTAATGGGGGCTCTCAGCCCCAGCATTTT. Protein sequence: CAWSNGGSQPQHF. The variable domain in full, completed from reference TRBV30 and TRBJ1-5, reads SQTIHQWPATLVQPVGSPLSLECTVEGTSNPNLYWYRQAAGRGLQLLFYSVGIGQISSEVPQNLSASRPQDRQFILSSKKLLLSDSGFYLCAWSNGGSQPQHFGDGTRLSIL.

The V call is TRBV5-4, the J call TRBJ2-2, with 9 nucleotides matching TRBD1. The V gene end was trimmed by 1 base and the J gene end by 6 bases; junction bases not matched to a gene: 10. The CDR3 runs to 17 residues. Germline V CDR1 and CDR2: SGHNT, YYREEE (reference sequence). This chain's CDR3 is CASSLRIQGARAGELFF. Here the CDR3 DNA reads TGTGCCAGCAGCTTGAGGATACAGGGGGCGCGGGCCGGGGAGCTGTTTTTT. The variable domain in full, completed from reference TRBV5-4 and TRBJ2-2, reads ETGVTQSPTHLIKTRGQQVTLRCSSQSGHNTVSWYQQALGQGPQFIFQYYREEENGRGNFPPRFSGLQFPNYSSELNVNALELDDSALYLCASSLRIQGARAGELFFGEGSRLTVL.

The chain has TRBV21-1 and TRBJ2-7; TRBD1 reflects the table's D call only, with no check against the DNA. TRBV21-1 is a known pseudogene. The CDR3 spans 15 residues. CDR3 protein: CASSKKSDHDYEQYF. Here the CDR3 DNA reads TGTGCCAGCAGCAAAAAATCAGATCACGATTACGAGCAGTACTTC.

The chain combines TRBV5-1 with TRBJ2-1; TRBD2 aligns across 8 bases. Trimming took 4 bases from V and 9 from J; bases not matched to a gene: 9. The germline CDR1 and CDR2 sequences are SGHRS and YFSETQ. The CDR3 contains 14 residues. CDR3 residues: CASSRAGVASEQFF. The DNA of the CDR3 is TGCGCCAGCAGCCGAGCGGGGGTGGCCAGTGAGCAGTTCTTC.

The J gene is TRBJ2-3, the V gene TRBV6-5; D is undetermined. From germline, CDR1 is MNHEY and CDR2 SVGAGI. Deletions cut 2 bases from V and 7 bases from J, with 10 bases between. The CDR3 spans 13 residues. The CDR3 sequence is CASSYNPSHTQYF. The DNA of the CDR3 is TGTGCCAGCAGTTACAATCCTAGTCATACGCAGTATTTT.

The chain couples TRBV11-2 to TRBJ2-2; D is ambiguous. This CDR3 contains 14 residues. The V end lost 5 bases, the J end lost 8 bases, and 15 bases lay between the germline ends. The V gene's germline CDR1 is SGHAT and CDR2 FQNNGV. The CDR3 here is CASSRHGSRGELFF. The DNA for the CDR3 is TGTGCCAGCAGCCGACATGGCTCCAGGGGGGAGCTGTTTTTT. Variable domain in full (rest from reference TRBV11-2 and TRBJ2-2): EAGVAQSPRYKIIEKRQSVAFWCNPISGHATLYWYQQILGQGPKLLIQFQNNGVVDDSQLPKDRFSAERLKGVDSTLKIQPAKLEDSAVYLCASSRHGSRGELFFGEGSRLTVL.

This chain connects TRBV6-5 to TRBJ2-1, with TRBD2 matching over 12 bases. Germline assignment: CDR1 MNHEY and CDR2 SVGAGI. The V segment lost 0 bases and the J segment 5 bases; nucleotides outside the gene matches: 2. The CDR3 has 16 residues. The CDR3 DNA is TGTGCCAGCAGTTACTCGACTAGCGGGGGACACAATGAGCAGTTCTTC. Translation gives CASSYSTSGGHNEQFF.

The chain employs TRBV25-1 and TRBJ1-3; D not resolved. The CDR3 is 13 amino acids. Between the trimmed V and J ends, which lost 4 bases and 4 bases, there was a span of 8 bases. Germline assignment: CDR1 MGHDK and CDR2 SYGVNS. CDR3 in DNA: TGTGCCAGCAGTGCTCCCAGGGGAAACACCATATATTTT. Protein: CASSAPRGNTIYF.

The J gene is TRBJ1-2, the V gene TRBV6-5; D gene unclear. The CDR3 sequence is 16 residues long. Germline CDR1 reads MNHEY; CDR2 reads SVGAGI. The V gene lost 0 bases and the J gene lost 4 bases, with 15 bases spanning the gap. Written as DNA, the CDR3 is TGTGCCAGCAGTTACTCCAACAGTCCGAATATCTATGGCTACACCTTC. This sequence encodes CASSYSNSPNIYGYTF.